These 21 T cell receptor beta chains came from one sample sequenced in a study of control samples from healthy donors and cancer patients. The method was immunoSEQ multiplex PCR; TCRdb's version includes in-frame clones alone and lacks a portion of them. The sample contains about 250,000 clones, roughly 87% of which appear only once. The specimen sequenced was PBMCs. Receptor source: a woman in her fifties or sixties with lung cancer.

V gene TRBV7-8 combines with J gene TRBJ2-1; D is unresolved. Germline CDR1 and CDR2: SGHVS and FQNEAQ. The CDR3 runs to 13 residues. Trimming shortened V by 1 base and J by 6 bases, and 7 bases separated the two germline ends. The CDR3 spells CASSLVLRNEQFF. CDR3 coding DNA: TGTGCCAGCAGCTTAGTTCTCCGCAATGAGCAGTTCTTC.

The chain couples TRBV5-1 to TRBJ1-1; tentatively, D is TRBD1 (5 bases). Trimming left V 7 bases short and J 0 bases short, with 13 bases between. CDR1 SGHRS and CDR2 YFSETQ come from the germline V gene. The CDR3 contains 14 residues. CDR3 in DNA: TGCGCCAGCTTGGGGCAGGGATTGAACACTGAAGCTTTCTTT. This translates into CASLGQGLNTEAFF.

V is TRBV15 and J is TRBJ2-6; D not certain. Germline CDR1 LNHNV, CDR2 YYDKDF (reference sequence). CDR3 length: 15 residues. Trimming left V 6 bases short and J 0 bases short, with 9 bases between. The DNA for the CDR3 is TGTGCCACCAGAAACCCAGCCTCTGGGGCCAACGTCCTGACTTTC. Protein sequence: CATRNPASGANVLTF. The full variable domain, completed using reference TRBV15 and TRBJ2-6, is DAMVIQNPRYQVTQFGKPVTLSCSQTLNHNVMYWYQQKSSQAPKLLFHYYDKDFNNEADTPDNFQSRRPNTSFCFLDIRSPGLGDTAMYLCATRNPASGANVLTFGAGSRLTVL.

The rearrangement links TRBV7-3 to TRBJ1-1; 8 bases fit TRBD1. Germline V gives CDR1 SGHTA, CDR2 FQGTGA. V shed 5 bases, J shed 1 base, and the junction held 6 bases outside the gene matches. The CDR3 runs 15 residues. CDR3 protein: CASSERTGRNTEAFF. The CDR3 DNA is TGTGCCAGCAGCGAAAGGACAGGGAGGAACACTGAAGCTTTCTTT.

V and J are TRBV6-5 and TRBJ1-1; D might be TRBD1 (6 bases). Germline V CDR1 and CDR2: MNHEY, SVGAGI. Trimming removed 0 bases at V and 6 bases at J, with 14 bases between. CDR3 length equals 15 residues. CDR3: CASSYSRGAQAEAFF. In nucleotides, the CDR3 is TGTGCCAGCAGTTACTCGAGGGGGGCTCAGGCTGAAGCTTTCTTT.

The rearrangement links TRBV7-2 to TRBJ1-1; D is uncertain. The CDR3 length is 16 residues. Deletions cut 2 bases from V and 0 bases from J, with 13 bases between. The germline CDR1 and CDR2 sequences are SGHTA and FQGNSA. The CDR3 sequence is CASSLSPQEMNTEAFF. The CDR3 region has the DNA TGTGCCAGCAGCTTATCCCCCCAGGAGATGAACACTGAAGCTTTCTTT.

The chain uses TRBV28 and TRBJ1-2, with D uncertain. This CDR3 spans 12 amino acids. V was pared by 10 bases and J by 5 bases, with 14 bases between. The germline V gene has CDR1 MDHEN and CDR2 SYDVKM. CDR3 in amino acids: CATSPGIYGYTF. CDR3 sequence (DNA): TGTGCCACCTCGCCGGGAATTTATGGCTACACCTTC.

This chain joins TRBV5-1 and TRBJ2-2, with a tentative D call TRBD1 (5 bases). The CDR3 contains 15 residues. Trimming stripped 3 bases from V and 4 bases from J, with 13 bases between. The germline gives CDR1 SGHRS, CDR2 YFSETQ. Here the CDR3 reads CASSSQQAFTGELFF. For the CDR3, the DNA is TGCGCCAGCAGCTCGCAACAGGCGTTCACCGGGGAGCTGTTTTTT.

The J gene is TRBJ2-5, the V gene TRBV11-2, with 13 bases matching TRBD2. The V gene end was trimmed by 0 bases and the J gene end by 3 bases; junction bases not matched to a gene: 4. The CDR3 totals 17 residues. Per germline, CDR1 SGHAT and CDR2 FQNNGV. For the CDR3, the DNA is TGTGCCAGCAGCTTAGATGGTACTAGCGGGGGGGAAGAGACCCAGTACTTC. This translates into CASSLDGTSGGEETQYF.

The J gene is TRBJ2-3, the V gene TRBV4-1; 7 bases fit TRBD1. This CDR3 contains 18 residues. From germline, CDR1 is MGHRA and CDR2 YSYEKL. Trimming cost V 4 bases and J 0 bases; bases outside gene matches: 13. DNA for the CDR3: TGCGCCAGCAGCCTCGCCTGGGGACAGACGACTAGCACAGATACGCAGTATTTT. Residues: CASSLAWGQTTSTDTQYF.

This chain joins TRBV6-5 and TRBJ2-2; D is perhaps TRBD2 (5 bases). Trimming took 11 bases from V and 4 from J, leaving 17 bases between them. The CDR3 is 14 residues long. Germline CDR1 is MNHEY and CDR2 is SVGAGI. CDR3 DNA: TGTGCCGGTCGCGAGGGCCGTGTCACCGGGGAGCTGTTTTTT. Translated, it gives CAGREGRVTGELFF.

The rearrangement links TRBV30 to TRBJ2-3, with 9 bases fitting TRBD2. Germline V gene data show CDR1 as GTSNPN and CDR2 as SVGIG (reference sequence). V shed 5 bases, J shed 2 bases, and the junction held 5 bases outside the gene matches. The CDR3 has 14 residues. As DNA, the CDR3 is TGTGCCTGGGAGCTAGCGGGGTACACAGATACGCAGTATTTT. This translates into CAWELAGYTDTQYF. The full variable domain, rest sourced from reference TRBV30 and TRBJ2-3, is SQTIHQWPATLVQPVGSPLSLECTVEGTSNPNLYWYRQAAGRGLQLLFYSVGIGQISSEVPQNLSASRPQDRQFILSSKKLLLSDSGFYLCAWELAGYTDTQYFGPGTRLTVL.

The rearrangement joins TRBV6-4 to TRBJ1-5; D may be TRBD1 (6 bases). V lost 8 bases to trimming and J lost 0 bases, with 11 bases between them. The CDR3 contains 14 residues. CDR1 and CDR2 from the germline V gene are MRHNA and SNTAGT. The CDR3 reads CASRGADSNQPQHF. Here the CDR3 DNA reads TGTGCCAGCCGGGGGGCAGATAGCAATCAGCCCCAGCATTTT.

The rearrangement joins TRBV6-4 to TRBJ2-5; D remains ambiguous. The CDR3 contains 13 residues. Trimming shortened V by 2 bases and J by 7 bases, and 11 bases separated the two germline ends. CDR1 MRHNA and CDR2 SNTAGT come from the germline V gene. CDR3 sequence (DNA): TGTGCCAGCAGTGACGGGGTGTCGGGGACCCAGTACTTC. The encoded protein is CASSDGVSGTQYF.

The J gene is TRBJ1-1, the V gene TRBV15; D remains ambiguous. Between the trimmed V and J ends, which lost 1 base and 0 bases, there was a span of 9 bases. Germline loops: CDR1 LNHNV, CDR2 YYDKDF (reference sequence). The CDR3 loop spans 15 amino acids. The CDR3 DNA sequence: TGTGCCACCAGCAGAGGACCGAGTATGAACACTGAAGCTTTCTTT. The encoded protein is CATSRGPSMNTEAFF.

This clone came up once. The chain couples TRBV27 to TRBJ1-6; D perhaps matches TRBD1 (5 bases). Germline CDR1 and CDR2: MNHEY and SMNVEV (reference sequence). This CDR3 comprises 15 residues. V lost 4 bases and J 6 bases, leaving 13 bases between the germline ends. Here the CDR3 reads CASSWWGVSNSPLHF. The DNA of the CDR3 is TGTGCCAGCAGTTGGTGGGGCGTGAGTAATTCACCCCTCCACTTT.

The rearrangement joins TRBV29-1 to TRBJ2-7; TRBD1 agrees at 7 bases. The CDR3 runs to 12 residues. Losses at the gene ends were 8 bases for V and 2 bases for J; bases not matched to a gene: 6. CDR1 and CDR2 from the germline V gene are SQVTM and ANQGSEA. The CDR3 sequence: CSTRTGPYEQYF. The CDR3 nucleotides are TGCAGCACCCGGACAGGTCCCTACGAGCAGTACTTC.

V and J are TRBV11-2 and TRBJ2-7, with D possibly TRBD2 on 6 matching bases. V lost 8 bases and J 3 bases, leaving 14 bases between the germline ends. Looked up from germline, CDR1 is SGHAT and CDR2 is FQNNGV. The CDR3 consists of 13 residues. The CDR3 DNA is TGTGCCAGCGGGGCGGGGACCGGCTACGAGCAGTACTTC. This codes for CASGAGTGYEQYF.

The chain carries TRBV3-1 (or the pseudogene TRBV3-2) and TRBJ2-7; TRBD1 is a possible D gene (6 bases). The germline V gene has CDR1 LGHDT and CDR2 YNNKEL (reference sequence). Deletions cut 8 bases from V and 2 bases from J, with 10 bases between. The CDR3 length is 12 residues. The chain's CDR3 is CASEGETYEQYF. DNA of the CDR3: TGTGCCAGCGAGGGGGAAACCTACGAGCAGTACTTC.

This chain connects TRBV9 to TRBJ2-3; D possibly corresponds to TRBD1 (5 bases). V was pared by 0 bases and J by 1 base, with 9 bases between. CDR1 SGDLS and CDR2 YYNGEE come from the germline V gene. CDR3 length: 15 residues. The CDR3 loop reads CASSVAQGGTDTQYF. DNA for the CDR3: TGTGCCAGCAGCGTAGCCCAAGGGGGCACAGATACGCAGTATTTT.

This clone occurred once. The genes are TRBV9 and TRBJ2-1; 7 nucleotides agree with TRBD1. There are 14 residues in the CDR3. The germline CDR1 and CDR2 sequences are SGDLS and YYNGEE. The junction had 3 bases not matched to a gene; V was cut back by 3 bases and J by 3 bases. For the CDR3, the DNA is TGTGCCAGCAGCGCTCGGGACAGCTACAATGAGCAGTTCTTC. Protein product: CASSARDSYNEQFF.